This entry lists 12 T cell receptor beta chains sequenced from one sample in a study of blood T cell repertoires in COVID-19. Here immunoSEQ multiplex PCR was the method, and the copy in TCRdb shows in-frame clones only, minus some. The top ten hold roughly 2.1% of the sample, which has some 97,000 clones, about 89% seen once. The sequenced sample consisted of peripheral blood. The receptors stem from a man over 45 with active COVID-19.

The CDR3 loop is CASRSRVWDNQPQHF. The CDR3 nucleotides are TGTGCCAGCAGGTCCAGGGTGTGGGACAATCAGCCCCAGCATTTT. The J gene is TRBJ1-5, the V gene TRBV6-5; a possible D gene is TRBD1 (5 bases). Germline lookup yields CDR1 MNHEY and CDR2 SVGAGI. With 6 bases removed from V and 3 bases from J, the gap between germline ends came to 15 bases. This CDR3 is 15 amino acids long.

The CDR3 reads CASSPGPVWEQYF. As DNA, the CDR3 is TGTGCCAGCAGTCCTGGGCCAGTCTGGGAGCAGTACTTC. V usage is TRBV12-3 or TRBV12-4 and J usage is TRBJ2-7; no definite D call. The ends were cut back, 5 bases at V and 7 bases at J, with 15 bases in the middle. The CDR3 loop spans 13 amino acids.

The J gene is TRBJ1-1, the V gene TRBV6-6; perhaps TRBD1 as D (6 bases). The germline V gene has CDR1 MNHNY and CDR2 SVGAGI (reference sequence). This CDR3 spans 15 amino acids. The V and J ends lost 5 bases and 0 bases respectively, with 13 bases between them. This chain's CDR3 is CASSDDRYMNTEAFF. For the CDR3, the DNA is TGTGCCAGCAGTGACGACAGGTACATGAACACTGAAGCTTTCTTT.

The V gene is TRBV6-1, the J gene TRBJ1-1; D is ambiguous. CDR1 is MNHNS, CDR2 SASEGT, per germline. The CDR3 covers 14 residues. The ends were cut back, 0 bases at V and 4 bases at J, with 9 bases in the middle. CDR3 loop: CASSEAEEATEAFF. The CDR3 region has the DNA TGTGCCAGCAGTGAAGCGGAGGAAGCCACTGAAGCTTTCTTT.

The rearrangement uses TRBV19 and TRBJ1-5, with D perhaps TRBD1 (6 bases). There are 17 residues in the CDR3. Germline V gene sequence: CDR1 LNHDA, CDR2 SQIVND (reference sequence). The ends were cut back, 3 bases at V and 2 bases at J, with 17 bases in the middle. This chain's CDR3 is CASSMGQGRYGNQPQHF. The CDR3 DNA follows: TGTGCCAGTAGTATGGGGCAGGGGCGATATGGCAATCAGCCCCAGCATTTT.

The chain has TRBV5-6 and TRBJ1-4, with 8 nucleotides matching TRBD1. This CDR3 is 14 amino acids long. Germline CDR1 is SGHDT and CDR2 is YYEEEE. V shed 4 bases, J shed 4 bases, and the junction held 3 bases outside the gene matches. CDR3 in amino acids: CASSEGQVNEKLFF. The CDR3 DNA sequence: TGTGCCAGCAGCGAGGGACAGGTTAATGAAAAACTGTTTTTT.

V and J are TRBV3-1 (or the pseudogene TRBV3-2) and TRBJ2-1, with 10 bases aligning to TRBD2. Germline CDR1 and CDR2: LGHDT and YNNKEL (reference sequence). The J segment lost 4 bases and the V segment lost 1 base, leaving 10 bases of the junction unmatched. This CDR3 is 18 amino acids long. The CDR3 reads CASSQGLAGALMYNEQFF. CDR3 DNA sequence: TGTGCCAGCAGCCAAGGGCTAGCGGGGGCCCTTATGTACAATGAGCAGTTCTTC.

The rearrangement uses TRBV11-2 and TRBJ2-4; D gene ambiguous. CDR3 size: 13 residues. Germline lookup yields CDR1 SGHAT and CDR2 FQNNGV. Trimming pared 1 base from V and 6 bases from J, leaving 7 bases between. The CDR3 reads CASSLGGLNIQYF. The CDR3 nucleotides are TGTGCCAGCAGCTTAGGAGGATTAAACATTCAGTACTTC.

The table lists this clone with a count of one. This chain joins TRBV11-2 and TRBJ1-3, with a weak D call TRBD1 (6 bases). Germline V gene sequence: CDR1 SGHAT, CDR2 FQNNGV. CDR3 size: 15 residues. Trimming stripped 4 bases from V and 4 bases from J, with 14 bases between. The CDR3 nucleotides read TGTGCCAGCAGCTATAACAGGGCAGGGGGAAACACCATATATTTT. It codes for CASSYNRAGGNTIYF.

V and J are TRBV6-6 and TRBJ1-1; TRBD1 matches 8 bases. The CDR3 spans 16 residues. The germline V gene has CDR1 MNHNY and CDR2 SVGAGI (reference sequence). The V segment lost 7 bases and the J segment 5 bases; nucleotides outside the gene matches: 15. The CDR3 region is CASNSRTGMKTTEAFF. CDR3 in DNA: TGTGCCAGCAATTCCCGGACAGGGATGAAAACAACTGAAGCTTTCTTT.

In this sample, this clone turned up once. The CDR3 DNA is TGTGCCAGCAGCTTAGCGAGGGGCCTACTAGCGGGGAACCAAGAGACCCAGTACTTC. As protein: CASSLARGLLAGNQETQYF. The chain recombines TRBV7-9 with TRBJ2-5; 10 bases agree with TRBD2. CDR3 length: 19 amino acids. The trim removed 0 bases at V and 0 bases at J, leaving 10 bases unmatched. Germline CDR1 is SEHNR and CDR2 is FQNEAQ (reference sequence).

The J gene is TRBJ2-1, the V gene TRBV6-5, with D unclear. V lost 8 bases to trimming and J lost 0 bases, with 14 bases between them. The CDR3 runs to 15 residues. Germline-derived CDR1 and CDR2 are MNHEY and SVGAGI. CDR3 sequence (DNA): TGTGCCAGCTCTGGAGAGGCTTACTCCTACAATGAGCAGTTCTTC. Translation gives CASSGEAYSYNEQFF.